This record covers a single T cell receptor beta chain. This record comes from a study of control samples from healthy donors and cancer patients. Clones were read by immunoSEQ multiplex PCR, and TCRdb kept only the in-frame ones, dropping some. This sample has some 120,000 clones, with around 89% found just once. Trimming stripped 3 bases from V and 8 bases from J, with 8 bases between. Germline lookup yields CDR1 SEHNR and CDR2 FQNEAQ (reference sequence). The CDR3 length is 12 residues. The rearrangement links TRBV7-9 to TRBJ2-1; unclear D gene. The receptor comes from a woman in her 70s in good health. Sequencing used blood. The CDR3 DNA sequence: TGTGCCAGCAGCTTGGGCAGCGATGAGCAGTTCTTC. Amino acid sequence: CASSLGSDEQFF. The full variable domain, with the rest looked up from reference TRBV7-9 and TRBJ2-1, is DTGVSQNPRHKITKRGQNVTFRCDPISEHNRLYWYRQTLGQGPEFLTYFQNEAQLEKSRLLSDRFSAERPKGSFSTLEIQRTEQGDSAMYLCASSLGSDEQFFGPGTRLTVL.